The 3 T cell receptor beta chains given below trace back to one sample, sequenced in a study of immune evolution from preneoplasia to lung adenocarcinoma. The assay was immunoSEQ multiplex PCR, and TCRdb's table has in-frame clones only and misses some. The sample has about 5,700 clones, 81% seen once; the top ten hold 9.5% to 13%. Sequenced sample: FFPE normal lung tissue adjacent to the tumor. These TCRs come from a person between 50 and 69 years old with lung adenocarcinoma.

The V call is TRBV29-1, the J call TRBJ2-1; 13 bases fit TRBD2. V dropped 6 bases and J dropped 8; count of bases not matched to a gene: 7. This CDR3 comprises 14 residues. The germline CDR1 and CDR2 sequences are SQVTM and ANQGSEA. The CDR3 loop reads CSVGTSGTLDEQFF. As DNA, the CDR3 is TGCAGCGTGGGGACTAGCGGGACGTTGGATGAGCAGTTCTTC.

The CDR3 loop reads CASSFSGIVDNEQFF. In DNA, the CDR3 is TGTGCCAGCAGCTTTAGCGGGATTGTGGACAATGAGCAGTTCTTC. The chain joins TRBV11-1 to TRBJ2-1; 8 nucleotides align to TRBD2. This CDR3 has 15 amino acids. The germline V gene has CDR1 SGHAT and CDR2 FQDESV (reference sequence). The V segment lost 3 bases and the J segment 5 bases; nucleotides outside the gene matches: 6. Variable domain in full (rest from reference TRBV11-1 and TRBJ2-1): EAEVAQSPRYKITEKSQAVAFWCDPISGHATLYWYRQILGQGPELLVQFQDESVVDDSQLPKDRFSAERLKGVDSTLKIQPAELGDSAMYLCASSFSGIVDNEQFFGPGTRLTVL.

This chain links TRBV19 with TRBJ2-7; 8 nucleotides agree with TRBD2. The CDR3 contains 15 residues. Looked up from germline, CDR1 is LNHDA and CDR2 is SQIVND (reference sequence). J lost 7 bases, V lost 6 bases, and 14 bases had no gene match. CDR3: CASSGSGIELQEQYF. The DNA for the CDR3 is TGTGCCAGTAGCGGTAGCGGGATAGAACTTCAGGAGCAGTACTTC.